This TCR beta chain stems from a study of cytomegalovirus exposure and HLA in healthy donors. Across the study: Around 85 million unique TCR sequences came from HLA-typed donors in an early release. Overall study findings and caveats: Earlier analysis looked at TCR beta V segments, and most were productive about 90% or about 30% of the time.

The PCR was carried out with 60 Vbeta primers and 13 Jbeta primers. Original data processing: Unique TCR beta chains totaled some 80 million in a later count, with around 11 million of them shared. Assay used: immunoSEQ multiplex PCR; TCRdb lists only in-frame clones, some missing. Clone size and V and J calls were adopted from that table, with D and trimming inferred from the DNA. The sample shows 98,000 or so clones, about 9.4% of them seen only once. Turning to this clone: Its antigen is not identified.

Sequenced: PBMCs. The TCR originated in a man aged 40-49 years in good health and CMV-seropositive.

The CDR3, as DNA: TGCGCCAGCAGCTTGGGTGCTAGCGGGAGGGCGGGGGATGAGCAGTTCTTC. Amino acids: CASSLGASGRAGDEQFF. This chain connects TRBV5-1 to TRBJ2-1; TRBD2 aligns across 12 bases. CDR1 is SGHRS and CDR2 is YFSETQ in the germline V gene. The CDR3 contains 17 residues. With 0 bases clipped from V and 8 bases from J, the junction kept 9 bases outside the gene matches.